The 4 T cell receptor beta chains listed next were all sequenced from one sample in a study of monozygotic twins with inflammatory bowel disease. TCRdb processed the 5' RACE reads again and assigns one entry to each CDR3 protein, with no DNA. The sample's table shows some 300,000 distinct CDR3 sequences. Sequencing was done on a sample of blood. The receptors were gathered from a human donor with ulcerative colitis or Crohn's disease, or a healthy co-twin of an affected twin (not recorded which).

This chain joins TRBV11-2 and TRBJ1-1; without DNA, the TCRdb call of TRBD1 cannot be checked. Looked up from germline, CDR1 is SGHAT and CDR2 is FQNNGV. The CDR3 contains 14 residues. CDR3 region: CASSLSQGTDGTFF.

The V and J genes are TRBV5-6 and TRBJ1-4. Per germline, CDR1 SGHDT and CDR2 YYEEEE. The CDR3 totals 13 residues. The CDR3 reads CASSLGKIEKLFF.

V is TRBV6-2 or TRBV6-3 and J is TRBJ2-1. The CDR3 covers 13 residues. Germline V lookup: CDR1 MNHEY, CDR2 SVGEGT. The CDR3 here is CASCTGVHNEQFF.

The chain's CDR3 is CASSRTSGRPGGELFF. The chain employs TRBV4-3 and TRBJ2-2; checking the TCRdb D call of TRBD2 is not possible without DNA. This CDR3 has 16 amino acids. CDR1 and CDR2 from the germline V gene are LGHNA and YSLEER.